This TCR beta chain derives from a study of blood T cell repertoires in COVID-19. Study context: Sample material is recorded as cDNA or gDNA derived from T cells, B-cell-depleted T cells, or PBMCs.

Method: immunoSEQ multiplex PCR; TCRdb's copy keeps in-frame clones and lacks some. The profile covers tens of thousands of clones, with roughly 82% appearing a single time and roughly 2.7% taken by the ten largest. This CDR3 is 13 amino acids long. Germline CDR1 reads LGHDT; CDR2 reads YNNKEL (reference sequence). V gave up 5 bases and J gave up 10 bases, with 16 bases separating them. This chain connects TRBV3-1 (or the pseudogene TRBV3-2) to TRBJ2-3, with D possibly being TRBD1 (5 bases). Sequencing was done on a sample of peripheral blood. The receptor comes from a woman in her sixties with acute or convalescent COVID-19. CDR3 loop: CASSSFVGHSQYF. The CDR3 DNA reads TGTGCCAGCAGCAGCTTCGTCGGACATTCGCAGTATTTT.